This T cell receptor beta chain was recorded in a study of cytomegalovirus exposure and HLA in healthy donors. Germline V lookup: CDR1 SGHTA, CDR2 FQGTGA. V lost 2 bases, J lost 6 bases, and 7 bases lay in between. The CDR3 is 12 residues long. Study-wide results and limits: In a later analysis, compared with equally common non-associated chains, HLA-associated beta chains were more expanded. Some V segments, including TRBV6-2 and TRBV6-3, were excluded as indistinguishable.

Details on this clone: The target antigen is unknown.

In the PCR, 60 Vbeta and 13 Jbeta primers were used. Source study methods: An analysis that came later counted 73 million or so unique TCR beta chains, approximately 10 million shared. This table comes from immunoSEQ multiplex PCR, and its TCRdb copy is limited to in-frame clones, with some not included. D and trimming come from the DNA, and the V and J calls and clone size come from that table. The repertoire holds 95,000 to 100,000 clones, with 75% to 90% as singletons. The specimen was PBMCs. V gene TRBV7-3 combines with J gene TRBJ1-1; D not certain. The receptor was isolated from a man aged 25 to 40 in good health and CMV-seronegative. The DNA for the CDR3 is TGTGCCAGCAGCTTAGAGAATGCTGAAGCTTTCTTT. It encodes CASSLENAEAFF.